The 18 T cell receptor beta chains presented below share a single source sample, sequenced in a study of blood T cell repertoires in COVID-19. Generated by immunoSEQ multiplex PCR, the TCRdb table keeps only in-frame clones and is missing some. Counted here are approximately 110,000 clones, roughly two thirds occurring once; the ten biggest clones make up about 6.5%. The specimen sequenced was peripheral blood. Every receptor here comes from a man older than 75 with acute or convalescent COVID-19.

CDR3: CASSSKGQSGANVLTF. In DNA form, the CDR3 reads TGCGCCAGCAGCTCGAAGGGACAGTCTGGGGCCAACGTCCTGACTTTC. This chain connects TRBV5-1 to TRBJ2-6, with 7 bases aligning to TRBD1. After removal of 3 bases from V and 1 base from J, the junction contained 4 bases not matched to a gene. CDR3 length: 16 amino acids. CDR1 is SGHRS and CDR2 is YFSETQ in the germline V gene.

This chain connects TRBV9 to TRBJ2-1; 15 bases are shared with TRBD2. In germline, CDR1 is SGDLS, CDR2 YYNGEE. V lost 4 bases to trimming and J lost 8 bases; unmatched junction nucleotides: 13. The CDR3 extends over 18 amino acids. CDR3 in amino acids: CASSSGLAGGGGTYEQFF. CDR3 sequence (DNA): TGTGCCAGCAGCTCGGGACTAGCGGGAGGAGGGGGTACGTATGAGCAGTTCTTC.

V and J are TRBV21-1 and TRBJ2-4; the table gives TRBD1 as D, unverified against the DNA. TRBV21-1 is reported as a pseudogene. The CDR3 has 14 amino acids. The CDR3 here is CASSKASGKNIQYF. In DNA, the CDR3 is TGTGCCAGCAGCAAAGCCTCAGGCAAAAACATTCAGTACTTC.

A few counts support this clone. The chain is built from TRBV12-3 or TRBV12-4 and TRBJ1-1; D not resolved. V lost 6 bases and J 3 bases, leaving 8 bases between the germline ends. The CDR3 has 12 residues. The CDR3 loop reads CASRRSDTEAFF. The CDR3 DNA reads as TGTGCCAGCAGGAGGTCGGACACTGAAGCTTTCTTT.

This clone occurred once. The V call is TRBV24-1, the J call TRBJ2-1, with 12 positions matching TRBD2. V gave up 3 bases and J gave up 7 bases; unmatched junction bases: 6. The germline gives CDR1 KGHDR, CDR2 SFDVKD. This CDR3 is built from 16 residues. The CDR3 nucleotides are TGTGCCACCAGTGATGCTAGCGGGAGGGGATATAATGAGCAGTTCTTC. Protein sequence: CATSDASGRGYNEQFF.

Here the CDR3 DNA reads TGTGCCAGCAGTTTATCCGGGGTTGGCAATGAAAAACTGTTTTTT. Residues: CASSLSGVGNEKLFF. The genes are TRBV25-1 and TRBJ1-4; no firm D call. The CDR3 sequence is 15 residues long. Germline values: CDR1 MGHDK, CDR2 SYGVNS. Trimming removed 5 bases at V and 5 bases at J, with 15 bases between.

CDR3 bases: TGTGCCAGCAGTTTACGGCCCCGTTCAGGAATGGAGACCCAGTACTTC. Translating it yields CASSLRPRSGMETQYF. The chain combines TRBV28 with TRBJ2-5, with unresolved D. This CDR3 has 16 residues. With 2 bases removed from V and 5 bases from J, the gap between germline ends came to 18 bases. Looked up from germline, CDR1 is MDHEN and CDR2 is SYDVKM.

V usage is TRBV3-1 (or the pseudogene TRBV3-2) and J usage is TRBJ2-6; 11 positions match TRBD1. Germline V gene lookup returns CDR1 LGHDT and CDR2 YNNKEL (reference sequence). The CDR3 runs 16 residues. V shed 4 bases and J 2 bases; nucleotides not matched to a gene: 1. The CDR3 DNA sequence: TGTGCCAGCAGCCGGACAGGGGGCGCTGGGGCCAACGTCCTGACTTTC. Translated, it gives CASSRTGGAGANVLTF.

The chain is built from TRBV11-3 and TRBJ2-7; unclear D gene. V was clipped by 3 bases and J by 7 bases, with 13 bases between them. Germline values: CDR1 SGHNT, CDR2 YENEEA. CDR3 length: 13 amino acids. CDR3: CASSLISTEEQYF. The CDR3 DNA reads TGTGCCAGCAGCTTGATTTCCACGGAGGAGCAGTACTTC.

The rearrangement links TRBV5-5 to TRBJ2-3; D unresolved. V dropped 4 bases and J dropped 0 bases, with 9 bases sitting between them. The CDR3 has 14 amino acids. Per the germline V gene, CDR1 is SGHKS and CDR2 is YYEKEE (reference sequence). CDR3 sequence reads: CASSHRTSTDTQYF. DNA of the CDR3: TGTGCCAGCAGCCACCGTACTAGCACAGATACGCAGTATTTT. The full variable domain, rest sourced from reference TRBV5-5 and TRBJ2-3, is DAGVTQSPTHLIKTRGQQVTLRCSPISGHKSVSWYQQVLGQGPQFIFQYYEKEERGRGNFPDRFSARQFPNYSSELNVNALLLGDSALYLCASSHRTSTDTQYFGPGTRLTVL.

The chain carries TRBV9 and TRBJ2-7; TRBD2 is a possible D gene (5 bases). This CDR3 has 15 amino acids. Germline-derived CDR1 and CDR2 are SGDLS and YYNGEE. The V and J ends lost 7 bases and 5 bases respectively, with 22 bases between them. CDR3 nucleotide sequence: TGTGCCAGCGGAACAACTGGAGTGGGAGCCCACGAGCAGTACTTC. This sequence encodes CASGTTGVGAHEQYF. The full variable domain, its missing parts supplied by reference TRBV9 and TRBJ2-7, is DSGVTQTPKHLITATGQRVTLRCSPRSGDLSVYWYQQSLDQGLQFLIQYYNGEERAKGNILERFSAQQFPDLHSELNLSSLELGDSALYFCASGTTGVGAHEQYFGPGTRLTVT.

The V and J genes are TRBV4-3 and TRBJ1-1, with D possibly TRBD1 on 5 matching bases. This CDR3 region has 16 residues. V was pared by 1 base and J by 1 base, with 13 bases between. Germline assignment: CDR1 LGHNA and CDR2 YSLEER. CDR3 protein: CASSQGGVAENTEAFF. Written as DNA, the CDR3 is TGCGCCAGCAGCCAAGGGGGGGTAGCAGAGAACACTGAAGCTTTCTTT.

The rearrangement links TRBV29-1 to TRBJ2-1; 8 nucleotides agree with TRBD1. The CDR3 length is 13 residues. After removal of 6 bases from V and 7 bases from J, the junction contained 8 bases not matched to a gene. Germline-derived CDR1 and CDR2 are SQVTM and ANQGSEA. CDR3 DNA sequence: TGCAGCGTGGACCCGGACAGGGCAAATGAGCAGTTCTTC. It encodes CSVDPDRANEQFF.

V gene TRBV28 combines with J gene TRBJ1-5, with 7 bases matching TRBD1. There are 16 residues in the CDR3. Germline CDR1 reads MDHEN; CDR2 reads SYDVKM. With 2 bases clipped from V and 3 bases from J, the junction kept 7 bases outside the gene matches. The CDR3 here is CASSLSRGVDNQPQHF. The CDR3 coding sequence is TGTGCCAGCAGTTTAAGCAGGGGGGTCGACAATCAGCCCCAGCATTTT. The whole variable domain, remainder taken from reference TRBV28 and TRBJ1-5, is DVKVTQSSRYLVKRTGEKVFLECVQDMDHENMFWYRQDPGLGLRLIYFSYDVKMKEKGDIPEGYSVSREKKERFSLILESASTNQTSMYLCASSLSRGVDNQPQHFGDGTRLSIL.

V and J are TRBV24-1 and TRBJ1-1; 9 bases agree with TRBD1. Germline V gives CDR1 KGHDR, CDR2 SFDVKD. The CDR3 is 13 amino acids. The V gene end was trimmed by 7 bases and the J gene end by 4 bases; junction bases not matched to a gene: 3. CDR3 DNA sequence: TGTGCCACCAGACAGGGGGCGGGCACTGAAGCTTTCTTT. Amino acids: CATRQGAGTEAFF.

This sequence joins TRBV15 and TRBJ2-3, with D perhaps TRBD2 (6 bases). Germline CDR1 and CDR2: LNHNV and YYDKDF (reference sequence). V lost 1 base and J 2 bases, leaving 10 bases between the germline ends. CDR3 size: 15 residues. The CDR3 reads CATSRGAGFTDTQYF. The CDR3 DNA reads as TGTGCCACCAGCAGAGGGGCGGGATTCACAGATACGCAGTATTTT.

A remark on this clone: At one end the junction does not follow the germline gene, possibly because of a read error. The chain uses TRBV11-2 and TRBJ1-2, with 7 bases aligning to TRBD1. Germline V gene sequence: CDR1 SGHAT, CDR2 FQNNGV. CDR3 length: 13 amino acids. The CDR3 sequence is CASSLDRDYGYTF. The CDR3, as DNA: TGTGCCAGCAGCCTAGACAGGGACTATGGCTACACCTTC.

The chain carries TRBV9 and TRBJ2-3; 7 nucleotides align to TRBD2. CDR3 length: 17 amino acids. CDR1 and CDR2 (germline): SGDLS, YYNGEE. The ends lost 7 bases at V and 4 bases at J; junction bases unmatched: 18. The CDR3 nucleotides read TGTGCCAGCGGTCCGTCGTTCCGCGGGAGCTGGGCAGATACGCAGTATTTT. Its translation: CASGPSFRGSWADTQYF. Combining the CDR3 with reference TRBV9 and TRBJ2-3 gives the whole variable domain DSGVTQTPKHLITATGQRVTLRCSPRSGDLSVYWYQQSLDQGLQFLIQYYNGEERAKGNILERFSAQQFPDLHSELNLSSLELGDSALYFCASGPSFRGSWADTQYFGPGTRLTVL.